This T cell receptor beta chain was obtained from a study of identical twins. This clonotype was seen at least ten times. Antigen specificity is unknown. The study's findings and limits: The more abundant beta clonotypes in cord blood had fewer insertions, and memory repertoires did not show this. Twins showed weaker excess sharing in their beta out-of-frame sequences. Models predicted too little out-of-frame TCR alpha sharing in monozygotic twins.

TCRdb ran MiXCR on the 5' RACE reads and lists one entry per CDR3 protein. Of about 1.7 million distinct CDR3 sequences in the sample, 25% to 35% were seen once. The CDR3 contains 14 residues. V was clipped by 0 bases and J by 7 bases, with 10 bases between them. CDR1 DFQATT and CDR2 SNEGSKA come from the germline V gene (reference sequence). The chain carries TRBV20-1 and TRBJ1-6; D is unresolved. This TCR derives from a newborn girl in good health. Sequenced input: cord blood. Written as DNA, the CDR3 is TGCAGTGCTAGAGATGCGTCGAGGAATTCACCCCTCCACTTT. Encoded protein: CSARDASRNSPLHF.